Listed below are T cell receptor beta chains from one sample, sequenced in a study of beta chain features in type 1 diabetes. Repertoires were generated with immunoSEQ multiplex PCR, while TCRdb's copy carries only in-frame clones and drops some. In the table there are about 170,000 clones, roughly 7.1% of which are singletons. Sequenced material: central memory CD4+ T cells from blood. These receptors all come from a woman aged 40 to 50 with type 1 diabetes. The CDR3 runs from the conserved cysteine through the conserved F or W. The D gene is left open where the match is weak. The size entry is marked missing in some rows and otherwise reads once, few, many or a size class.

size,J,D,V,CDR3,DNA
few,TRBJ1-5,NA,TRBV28,CASSLGQAKGPQHF,TGTGCCAGCAGTTTGGGGCAGGCCAAAGGGCCCCAGCATTTT
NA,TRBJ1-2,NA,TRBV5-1,CASNLFGESYGYTF,TGCGCCAGCAACCTCTTCGGGGAGTCCTATGGCTACACCTTC
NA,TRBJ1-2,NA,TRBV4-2,CASSQGLYGYGYTF,TGTGCCAGCAGCCAGGGACTTTACGGCTATGGCTACACCTTC
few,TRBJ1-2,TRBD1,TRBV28,CASSSRDRRLNYGYTF,TGTGCCAGCAGTTCCCGGGACAGGAGGCTAAACTATGGCTACACCTTC
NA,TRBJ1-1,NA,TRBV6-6,CASGRNTEAFF,TGTGCCAGCGGCCGGAACACTGAAGCTTTCTTT
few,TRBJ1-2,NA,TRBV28,CASKLSRDGYTF,TGTGCCAGCAAGTTAAGCAGGGATGGCTACACCTTC
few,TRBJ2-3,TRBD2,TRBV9,CASSSSGLAGPDTQYF,TGTGCCAGCAGCTCCTCGGGACTAGCGGGACCCGATACGCAGTATTTT
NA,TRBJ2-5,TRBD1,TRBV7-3,CASSLLPPGQGETQYF,TGTGCCAGCAGCTTACTGCCCCCGGGACAGGGCGAGACCCAGTACTTC
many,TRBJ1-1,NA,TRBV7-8,CASSADRRAEAFF,TGTGCCAGCAGCGCGGACAGAAGGGCTGAAGCTTTCTTT
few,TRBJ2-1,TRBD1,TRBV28,CASNSGQGINEQFF,TGTGCCAGCAACTCGGGACAGGGGATCAATGAGCAGTTCTTC
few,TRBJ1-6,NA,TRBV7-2,CASSPRQPYNSPLHF,TGTGCCAGCAGCCCAAGACAGCCCTATAATTCACCCCTCCACTTT
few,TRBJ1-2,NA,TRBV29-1,CSVSGQSNYGYTF,TGCAGCGTTTCCGGACAGTCTAACTATGGCTACACCTTC
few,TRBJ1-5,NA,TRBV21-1,CASSKRAEQGAKYSNQPQHF,TGTGCCAGCAGCAAGCGAGCGGAACAGGGGGCGAAGTATAGCAATCAGCCCCAGCATTTT
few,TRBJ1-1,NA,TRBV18,CASSPTAVIRPEAFF,TGTGCCAGCTCACCGACTGCTGTCATTCGCCCTGAAGCTTTCTTT
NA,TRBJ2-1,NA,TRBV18,CASSPDSYNEQFF,TGTGCCAGCTCACCCGACAGCTACAATGAGCAGTTCTTC
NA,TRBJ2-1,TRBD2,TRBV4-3,CASSQSSGRTNNEQFF,TGCGCCAGCAGCCAGTCTAGCGGGAGGACTAACAATGAGCAGTTCTTC
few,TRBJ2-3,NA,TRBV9,CASSDSDQGFTDTQYF,TGTGCCAGCAGCGACTCAGACCAGGGCTTCACAGATACGCAGTATTTT
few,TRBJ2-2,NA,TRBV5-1,CASRGGGGSRTGELFF,TGCGCCAGCAGGGGGGGCGGCGGGAGTCGCACCGGGGAGCTGTTTTTT
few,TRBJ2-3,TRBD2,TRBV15,CATSAGGLTDTQYF,TGTGCCACCAGCGCGGGGGGGCTCACAGATACGCAGTATTTT
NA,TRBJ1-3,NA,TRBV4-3,CASSQETASGNTIYF,TGCGCCAGCAGCCAGGAGACAGCCTCTGGAAACACCATATATTTT
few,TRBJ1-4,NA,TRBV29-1,CSVQVVNEKLFF,TGCAGCGTCCAGGTGGTAAATGAAAAACTGTTTTTT
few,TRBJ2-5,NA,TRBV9,CASTRKGGGQETQYF,TGTGCCAGCACCAGAAAAGGAGGCGGACAAGAGACCCAGTACTTC
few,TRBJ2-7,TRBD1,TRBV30,CAWSVQGNEQYF,TGTGCCTGGAGTGTACAGGGGAACGAGCAGTACTTC
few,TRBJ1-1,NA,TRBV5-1,CASSAGPGNTEAFF,TGCGCCAGCAGCGCGGGACCGGGGAACACTGAAGCTTTCTTT
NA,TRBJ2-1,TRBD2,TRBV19,CASTSSGLHTYNEQFF,TGTGCCAGTACCTCTAGCGGGTTACATACGTACAATGAGCAGTTCTTC
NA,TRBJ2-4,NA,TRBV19,CASSISPIGDKSRYF,TGTGCCAGTAGTATTAGTCCGATAGGGGACAAGTCTAGGTACTTC
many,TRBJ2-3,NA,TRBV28,CASSERSGDTQYF,TGTGCCAGCTCCGAGAGGAGCGGAGATACGCAGTATTTT
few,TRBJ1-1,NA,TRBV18,CASSPSGISTEAFF,TGTGCCAGCTCACCATCAGGGATAAGCACTGAAGCTTTCTTT
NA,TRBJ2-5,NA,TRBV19,CASKAREVETQYF,TGTGCCAGTAAGGCCAGGGAGGTAGAGACCCAGTACTTC
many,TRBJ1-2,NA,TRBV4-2,CASSQTGSYGYTF,TGTGCCAGCAGCCAAACAGGGAGCTATGGCTACACCTTC
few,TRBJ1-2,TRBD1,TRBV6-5,CASSPGTGYNYGYTF,TGTGCCAGCAGTCCCGGGACAGGGTATAACTATGGCTACACCTTC
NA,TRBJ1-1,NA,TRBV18,CASSLGGPEAFF,TGTGCCAGCTCTCTAGGAGGGCCTGAAGCTTTCTTT
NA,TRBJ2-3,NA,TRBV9,CASSARGTPGGDTQYF,TGTGCCAGCAGCGCCAGAGGGACTCCAGGGGGAGATACGCAGTATTTT
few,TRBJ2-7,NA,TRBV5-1,CASSSNREKTYEQYF,TGCGCCAGCAGCTCCAACAGGGAGAAGACCTACGAGCAGTACTTC
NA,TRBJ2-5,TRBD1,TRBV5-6,CASSLVGTGRETQYF,TGTGCCAGCAGCTTGGTGGGGACAGGGAGAGAGACCCAGTACTTC
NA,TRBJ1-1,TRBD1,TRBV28,CASSLWRTGLNTEAFF,TGTGCCAGCAGTTTATGGAGGACAGGTTTGAACACTGAAGCTTTCTTT
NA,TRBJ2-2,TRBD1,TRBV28,CASSLPTGVGELFF,TGTGCCAGCAGTTTACCTACAGGGGTCGGGGAGCTGTTTTTT
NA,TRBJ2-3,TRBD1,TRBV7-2,CASRDRGGTDTQYF,TGTGCCAGCCGGGACAGGGGAGGCACAGATACGCAGTATTTT
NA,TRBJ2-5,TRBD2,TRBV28,CASINRLPTSQETQYF,TGTGCCAGCATCAACCGACTACCGACTAGCCAGGAGACCCAGTACTTC
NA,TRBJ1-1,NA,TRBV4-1,CASSQVRVGEAFF,TGCGCCAGCAGCCAAGTGAGGGTGGGTGAAGCTTTCTTT
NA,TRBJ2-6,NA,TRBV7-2,CASSGRGGGANVLTF,TGTGCCAGCAGCGGCAGGGGCGGCGGGGCCAACGTCCTGACTTTC
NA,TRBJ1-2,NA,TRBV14,CASSPNNPTGNYGYTF,TGTGCCAGCAGCCCCAACAATCCTACAGGGAACTATGGCTACACCTTC
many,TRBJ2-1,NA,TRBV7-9,CASSLVDEQFF,TGTGCCAGCAGCTTAGTCGATGAGCAGTTCTTC
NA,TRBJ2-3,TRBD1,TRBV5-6,CASSLGQGFTDTQYF,TGTGCCAGCAGCTTGGGACAGGGGTTCACAGATACGCAGTATTTT
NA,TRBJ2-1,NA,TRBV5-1,CASSLVAGNNEQFF,TGCGCCAGCAGCTTGGTTGCGGGGAACAATGAGCAGTTCTTC
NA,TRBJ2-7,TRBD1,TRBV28,CASVRTGYEQYF,TGTGCCAGCGTGAGGACAGGCTACGAGCAGTACTTC
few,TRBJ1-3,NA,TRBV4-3,CASSQDPGFSGNTIYF,TGCGCCAGCAGCCAAGATCCAGGCTTCTCTGGAAACACCATATATTTT
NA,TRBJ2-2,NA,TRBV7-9,CASSLGQGNTGELFF,TGTGCCAGCAGCTTAGGGCAGGGGAACACCGGGGAGCTGTTTTTT
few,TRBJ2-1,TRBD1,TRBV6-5,CASRSGTGGRGEQFF,TGTGCCAGCAGATCCGGGACAGGGGGGAGAGGTGAGCAGTTCTTC
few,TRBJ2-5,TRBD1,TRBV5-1,CASNWDSTQETQYF,TGCGCCAGCAATTGGGACAGTACACAAGAGACCCAGTACTTC
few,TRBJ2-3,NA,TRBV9,CASSVGQWTASTDTQYF,TGTGCCAGCAGCGTAGGCCAGTGGACAGCTAGCACAGATACGCAGTATTTT
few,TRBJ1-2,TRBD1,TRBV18,CASSDRDGLAYGYTF,TGTGCCAGCTCAGACAGGGATGGACTAGCCTATGGCTACACCTTC
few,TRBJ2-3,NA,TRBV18,CASSMPGSPDTQYF,TGTGCCAGCTCAATGCCCGGGAGCCCAGATACGCAGTATTTT
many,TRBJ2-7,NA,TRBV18,CASSPPASAYEQYF,TGTGCCAGCTCACCACCGGCTAGCGCCTACGAGCAGTACTTC
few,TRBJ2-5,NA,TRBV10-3,CASTPSGARAQYF,TGTGCCAGCACCCCATCAGGGGCCAGGGCCCAGTACTTC
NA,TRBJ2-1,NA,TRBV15,CATSRAGSSHNEQFF,TGTGCCACCAGCAGGGCGGGTAGCTCCCACAATGAGCAGTTCTTC
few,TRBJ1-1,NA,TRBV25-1,CASSRGWTEAFF,TGTGCCAGCAGCCGGGGGTGGACTGAAGCTTTCTTT
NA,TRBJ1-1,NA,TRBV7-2,CASSDTEAFF,TGTGCCAGCTCGGACACTGAAGCTTTCTTT
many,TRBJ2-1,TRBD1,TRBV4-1,CASSQAHGQGFNEQFF,TGCGCCAGCAGCCAAGCTCATGGACAGGGTTTCAATGAGCAGTTCTTC
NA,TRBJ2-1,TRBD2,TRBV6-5,CASRLAGGNEQFF,TGTGCCAGCAGACTAGCGGGGGGCAATGAGCAGTTCTTC